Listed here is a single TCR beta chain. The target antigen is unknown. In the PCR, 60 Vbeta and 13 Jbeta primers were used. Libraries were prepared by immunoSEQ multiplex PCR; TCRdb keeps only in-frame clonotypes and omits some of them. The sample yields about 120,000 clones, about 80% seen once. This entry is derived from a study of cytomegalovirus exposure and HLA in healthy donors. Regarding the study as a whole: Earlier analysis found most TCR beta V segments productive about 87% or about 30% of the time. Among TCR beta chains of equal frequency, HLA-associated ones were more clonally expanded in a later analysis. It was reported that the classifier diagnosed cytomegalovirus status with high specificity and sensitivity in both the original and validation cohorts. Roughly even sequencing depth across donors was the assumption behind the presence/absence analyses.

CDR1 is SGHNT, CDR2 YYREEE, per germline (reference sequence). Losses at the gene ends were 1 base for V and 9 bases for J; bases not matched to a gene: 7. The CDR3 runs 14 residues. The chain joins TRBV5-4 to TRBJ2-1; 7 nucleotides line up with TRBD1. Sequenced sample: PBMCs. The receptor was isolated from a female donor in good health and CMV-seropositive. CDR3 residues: CASSLLRGHFEQFF. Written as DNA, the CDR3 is TGTGCCAGCAGCTTGCTGAGGGGGCATTTTGAGCAGTTCTTC.